These T cell receptor beta chains were read from a single sample in a study of sequential checkpoint blockade in melanoma. Using immunoSEQ multiplex PCR, the repertoire was profiled, and TCRdb retains in-frame clones only, with some absent. The data show under 20,000 clones, just under 75% seen once. The sequences come from CD8+ T cells sorted from blood (inferred from file names), collected from a patient given nivolumab and ipilimumab in sequence. Receptor source: a human donor with melanoma. Each CDR3 is given with its conserved first and last residue. D genes are given only for firm matches. Rows give clone size only sometimes, using once, few, many, or a class for an expanded clone.

DNA: TGTGCCAGCAGTTTATTGCACGATATGGCAGTCACCAAAAACATTCAGTACTTC
CDR3: CASSLLHDMAVTKNIQYF
V: TRBV28
length: 18
J: TRBJ2-4
size: .
D: .

DNA: TGTGCCAGCAGCGGACCTAGGAGGGGTACGCAGTATTTT
CDR3: CASSGPRRGTQYF
V: TRBV9
length: 13
J: TRBJ2-3
size: .
D: .

DNA: TGTGCCAGCAGTCGACTAGCGGGGGTCGGGGAGCAGTTCTTC
CDR3: CASSRLAGVGEQFF
V: TRBV7-8
length: 14
J: TRBJ2-1
size: few
D: TRBD2

DNA: TGTGCCAGCAGCCTGACAGGGAGCAACGAGCAGTACTTC
CDR3: CASSLTGSNEQYF
V: TRBV7-3
length: 13
J: TRBJ2-7
size: .
D: TRBD1

DNA: TGTGCCAGCAGTGAAGGTCTAGCGGTACCTTACAATGAGCAGTTCTTC
CDR3: CASSEGLAVPYNEQFF
V: TRBV6-1
length: 16
J: TRBJ2-1
size: .
D: TRBD2

DNA: TGTGCCAGCAGTTTGATGCCAGGGGTATACTCTGGGGCCAACGTCCTGACTTTC
CDR3: CASSLMPGVYSGANVLTF
V: TRBV27
length: 18
J: TRBJ2-6
size: few
D: .

DNA: TGTGCCAGCGCGGGGGACACCGGGGAGCTGTTTTTT
CDR3: CASAGDTGELFF
V: TRBV6-5
length: 12
J: TRBJ2-2
size: few
D: TRBD2

DNA: TGTGCCAGTAGTATCTCTGTGAACACTGAAGCTTTCTTT
CDR3: CASSISVNTEAFF
V: TRBV19
length: 13
J: TRBJ1-1
size: medium-sized
D: .

DNA: TGCGCCAGCAGCCAACAACCGGGAGAGGGATACGAGCAGTACTTC
CDR3: CASSQQPGEGYEQYF
V: TRBV4-1
length: 15
J: TRBJ2-7
size: .
D: .

DNA: TGTGCCAGCAGCTTGGGGGACAGGGAGCACTATAATTCACCCCTCCACTTT
CDR3: CASSLGDREHYNSPLHF
V: TRBV5-6
length: 17
J: TRBJ1-6
size: .
D: TRBD1

DNA: TGTGCCAGCAGTTACTCGAGGGACTACTCCCCCCTTGAGCAGTTCTTC
CDR3: CASSYSRDYSPLEQFF
V: TRBV6-6
length: 16
J: TRBJ2-1
size: .
D: TRBD2

DNA: TGTGCCAGCACCTGGACTAGCGGGGGGGCCGAAGACAATGAGCAGTTCTTC
CDR3: CASTWTSGGAEDNEQFF
V: TRBV6-4
length: 17
J: TRBJ2-1
size: .
D: TRBD2

DNA: TGTGCCAGCAGTGAACGCGAGAACACTGAAGCTTTCTTT
CDR3: CASSERENTEAFF
V: TRBV6-5
length: 13
J: TRBJ1-1
size: .
D: .

DNA: TGTGCCAGCAGCGTATTGACTAGCGGGGGGTACGAGCAGTACTTC
CDR3: CASSVLTSGGYEQYF
V: TRBV7-9
length: 15
J: TRBJ2-7
size: .
D: TRBD2

DNA: TGTGCCACCAGCAGAGCGGGACAGGGTCCTGGGCCCCAGCATTTT
CDR3: CATSRAGQGPGPQHF
V: TRBV15
length: 15
J: TRBJ1-5
size: .
D: TRBD1

DNA: TGCAGCGTTAGCCAGGGTGGAGCAGATACGCAGTATTTT
CDR3: CSVSQGGADTQYF
V: TRBV29-1
length: 13
J: TRBJ2-3
size: .
D: .

DNA: TGTGCCAGCAGCTTACGCGGGACAGGGATCAGGGGCGCCGGGGAGCTGTTTTTT
CDR3: CASSLRGTGIRGAGELFF
V: TRBV7-9
length: 18
J: TRBJ2-2
size: .
D: TRBD1

DNA: TGTGCCAGTAGTATAGGACTTTACAATGAGCAGTTCTTC
CDR3: CASSIGLYNEQFF
V: TRBV19
length: 13
J: TRBJ2-1
size: .
D: .

DNA: TGCGCCAGCAGCCAAGAACTCAGGTCGTCCTACAATGAGCAGTTCTTC
CDR3: CASSQELRSSYNEQFF
V: TRBV4-3
length: 16
J: TRBJ2-1
size: .
D: .

DNA: TGTGCCAGCAGCGTGGGCAGGGGTAATGAAAAACTGTTTTTT
CDR3: CASSVGRGNEKLFF
V: TRBV9
length: 14
J: TRBJ1-4
size: once
D: .